This T cell receptor beta chain was identified in a study of blood T cells in healthy people across ages. For the second PCR, which ran for roughly 7 to 11 cycles, a sample-barcoded 5' primer and a J-beta primer mix were used. Sequencing of every sample gave 2.5 million or more CDR3-containing paired-end reads. One entry per CDR3 protein results from TCRdb running MiXCR on the 5' RACE reads. The sample lists roughly 800,000 distinct CDR3 sequences, around 25% occurring once. This clonotype was counted a few times. PBMCs, at least 7 million per sample, were isolated. Trimming took 2 bases from V and 4 from J, leaving 10 bases between them. CDR1 and CDR2 from the germline V gene are ENHRY and SYGVKD. The CDR3 spans 14 residues. Separately, the same data were catalogued under a study of T cells of mothers and their children.

The V and J genes are TRBV10-3 and TRBJ2-3; D is ambiguous. The sequenced sample consisted of blood. The sequence was collected from a boy younger than 18 in good health. The CDR3 DNA sequence: TGTGCCATCAGTGAGATAGGACGCGCAGATACGCAGTATTTT. It encodes CAISEIGRADTQYF.